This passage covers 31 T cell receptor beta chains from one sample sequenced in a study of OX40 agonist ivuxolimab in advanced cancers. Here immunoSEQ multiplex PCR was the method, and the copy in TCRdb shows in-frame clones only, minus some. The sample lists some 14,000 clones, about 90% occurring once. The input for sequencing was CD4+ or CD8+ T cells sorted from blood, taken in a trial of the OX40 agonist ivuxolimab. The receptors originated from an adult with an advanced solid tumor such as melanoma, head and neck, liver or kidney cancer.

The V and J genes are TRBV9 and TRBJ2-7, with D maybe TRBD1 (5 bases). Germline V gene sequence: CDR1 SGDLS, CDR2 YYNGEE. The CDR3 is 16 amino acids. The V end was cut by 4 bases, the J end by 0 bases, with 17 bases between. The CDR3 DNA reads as TGTGCCAGCAGCACCGGTAGGGGATTAGGCTCCTACGAGCAGTACTTC. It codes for CASSTGRGLGSYEQYF.

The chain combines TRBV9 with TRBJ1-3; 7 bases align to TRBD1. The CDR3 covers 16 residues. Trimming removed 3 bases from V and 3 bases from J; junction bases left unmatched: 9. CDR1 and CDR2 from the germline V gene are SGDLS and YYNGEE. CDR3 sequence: CASSDHKSGGGNTIYF. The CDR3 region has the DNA TGTGCCAGCAGCGACCACAAGTCAGGGGGTGGAAACACCATATATTTT.

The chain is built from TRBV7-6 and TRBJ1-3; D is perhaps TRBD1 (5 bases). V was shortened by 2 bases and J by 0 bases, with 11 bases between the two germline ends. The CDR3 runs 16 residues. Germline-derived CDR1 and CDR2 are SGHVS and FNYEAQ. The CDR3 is CASSLWDGGSGNTIYF. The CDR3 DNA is TGTGCCAGCAGCTTATGGGATGGGGGCTCTGGAAACACCATATATTTT.

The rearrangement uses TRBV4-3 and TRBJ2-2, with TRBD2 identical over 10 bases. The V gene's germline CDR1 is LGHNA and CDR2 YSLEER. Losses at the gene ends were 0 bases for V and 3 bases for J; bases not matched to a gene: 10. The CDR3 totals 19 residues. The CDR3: CASSQDDSGGLRHTGELFF. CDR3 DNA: TGCGCCAGCAGCCAAGACGATAGCGGGGGGTTGAGGCACACCGGGGAGCTGTTTTTT.

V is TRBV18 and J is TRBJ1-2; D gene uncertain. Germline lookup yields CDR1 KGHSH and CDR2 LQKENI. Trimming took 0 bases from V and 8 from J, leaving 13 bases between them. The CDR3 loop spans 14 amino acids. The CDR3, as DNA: TGTGCCAGCTCACCACCGGGCAGTGGGGTGGGCTACACCTTC. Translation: CASSPPGSGVGYTF.

CDR3 DNA: TGCGCCAGCAGCCCAAAAGACCGGGACAGCACCTACGAGCAGTACTTC. It specifies CASSPKDRDSTYEQYF. V is TRBV4-3 and J is TRBJ2-7; 7 nucleotides match TRBD1. This CDR3 comprises 16 residues. V gave up 4 bases and J gave up 2 bases; unmatched junction bases: 11. The germline CDR1 and CDR2 sequences are LGHNA and YSLEER.

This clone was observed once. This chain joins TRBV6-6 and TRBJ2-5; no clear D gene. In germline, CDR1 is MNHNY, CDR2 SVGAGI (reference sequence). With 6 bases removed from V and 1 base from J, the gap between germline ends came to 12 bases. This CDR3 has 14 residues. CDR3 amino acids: CASRVLGTQETQYF. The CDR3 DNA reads TGTGCCAGCAGGGTCCTAGGCACCCAAGAGACCCAGTACTTC.

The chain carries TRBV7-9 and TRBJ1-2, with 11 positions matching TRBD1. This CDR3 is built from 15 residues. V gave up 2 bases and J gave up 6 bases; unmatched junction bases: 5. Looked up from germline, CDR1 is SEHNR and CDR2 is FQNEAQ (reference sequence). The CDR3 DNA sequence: TGTGCCAGCAGCTTACTAAGGACAGGGGGCGATGGCTACACCTTC. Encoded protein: CASSLLRTGGDGYTF.

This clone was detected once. The CDR3 DNA follows: TGCGCCAGCAGGGACGCCCGGACAGGGGATAGGGATAGAGATGGCTACACCTTC. It yields the protein CASRDARTGDRDRDGYTF. The J gene is TRBJ1-2, the V gene TRBV23-1; TRBD1 matches at 9 bases. TRBV23-1 falls under the ORF class, with uncertain function. Unmatched junction bases numbered 20, after V lost 6 bases and J lost 6 bases. The CDR3 contains 18 residues.

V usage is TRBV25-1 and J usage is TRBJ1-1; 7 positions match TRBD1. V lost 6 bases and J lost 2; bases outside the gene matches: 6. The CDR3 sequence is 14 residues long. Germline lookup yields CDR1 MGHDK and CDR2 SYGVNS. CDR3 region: CASREDRTNTEAFF. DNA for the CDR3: TGTGCCAGCAGGGAGGACAGGACAAACACTGAAGCTTTCTTT.

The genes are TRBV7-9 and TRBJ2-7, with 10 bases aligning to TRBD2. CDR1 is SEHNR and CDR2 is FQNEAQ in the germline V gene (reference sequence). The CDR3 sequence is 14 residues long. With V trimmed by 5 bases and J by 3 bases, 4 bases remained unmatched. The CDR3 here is CASSASGSIYEQYF. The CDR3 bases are TGTGCCAGCAGCGCTAGCGGGAGTATCTACGAGCAGTACTTC. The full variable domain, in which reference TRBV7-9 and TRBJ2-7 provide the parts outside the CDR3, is DTGVSQNPRHKITKRGQNVTFRCDPISEHNRLYWYRQTLGQGPEFLTYFQNEAQLEKSRLLSDRFSAERPKGSFSTLEIQRTEQGDSAMYLCASSASGSIYEQYFGPGTRLTVT.

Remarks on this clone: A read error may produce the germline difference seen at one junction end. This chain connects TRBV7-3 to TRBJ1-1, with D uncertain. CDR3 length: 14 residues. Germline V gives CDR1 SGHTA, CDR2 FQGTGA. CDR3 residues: CASSQESLNTEAFF. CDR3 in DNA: TGCGCCAGCAGCCAAGAGTCCCTGAACACTGAAGCTTTCTTT.

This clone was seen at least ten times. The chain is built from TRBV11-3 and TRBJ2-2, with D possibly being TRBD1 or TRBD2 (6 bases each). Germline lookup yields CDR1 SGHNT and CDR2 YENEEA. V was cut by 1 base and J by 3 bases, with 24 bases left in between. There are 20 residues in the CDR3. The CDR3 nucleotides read TGTGCCAGCAGCTTAGCCCCGGGGGACATAGGGGCGAAGGACACCGGGGAGCTGTTTTTT. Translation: CASSLAPGDIGAKDTGELFF.

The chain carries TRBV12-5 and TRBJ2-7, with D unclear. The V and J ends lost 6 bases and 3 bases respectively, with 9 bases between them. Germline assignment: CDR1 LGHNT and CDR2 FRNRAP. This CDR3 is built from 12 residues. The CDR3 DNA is TGTGCTAGTGGACGGGCCTTCTACGAGCAGTACTTC. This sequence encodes CASGRAFYEQYF. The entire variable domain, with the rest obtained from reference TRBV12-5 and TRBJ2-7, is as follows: DARVTQTPRHKVTEMGQEVTMRCQPILGHNTVFWYRQTMMQGLELLAYFRNRAPLDDSGMPKDRFSAEMPDATLATLKIQPSEPRDSAVYFCASGRAFYEQYFGPGTRLTVT.

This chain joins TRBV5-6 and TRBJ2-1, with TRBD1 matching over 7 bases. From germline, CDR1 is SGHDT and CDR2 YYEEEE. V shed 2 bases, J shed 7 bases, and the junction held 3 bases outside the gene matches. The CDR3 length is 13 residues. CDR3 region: CASSLGRGNEQFF. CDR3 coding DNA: TGTGCCAGCAGCTTAGGCAGGGGGAATGAGCAGTTCTTC. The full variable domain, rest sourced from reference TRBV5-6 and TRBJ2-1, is DAGVTQSPTHLIKTRGQQVTLRCSPKSGHDTVSWYQQALGQGPQFIFQYYEEEERQRGNFPDRFSGHQFPNYSSELNVNALLLGDSALYLCASSLGRGNEQFFGPGTRLTVL.

CDR3 residues: CASSGIPTGIGYGYTF. Written as DNA, the CDR3 is TGTGCCAGCAGTGGGATCCCGACAGGGATTGGCTATGGCTACACCTTC. The chain uses TRBV6-1 and TRBJ1-2, with 7 bases identical to TRBD1. The germline CDR1 and CDR2 sequences are MNHNS and SASEGT. V shed 4 bases, J shed 4 bases, and the junction held 12 bases outside the gene matches. The CDR3 contains 16 residues.

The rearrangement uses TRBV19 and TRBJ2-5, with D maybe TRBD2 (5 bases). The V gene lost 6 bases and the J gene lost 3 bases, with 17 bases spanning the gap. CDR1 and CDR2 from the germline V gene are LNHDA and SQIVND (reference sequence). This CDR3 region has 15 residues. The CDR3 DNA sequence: TGTGCCAGTAGCCTCTTCTGGCGGCGGGAAGAGACCCAGTACTTC. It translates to CASSLFWRREETQYF.

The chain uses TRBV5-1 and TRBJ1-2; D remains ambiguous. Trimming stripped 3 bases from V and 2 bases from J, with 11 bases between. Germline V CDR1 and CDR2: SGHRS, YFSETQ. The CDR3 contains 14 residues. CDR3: CASSWRGDNYGYTF. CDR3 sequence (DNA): TGCGCCAGCAGCTGGCGGGGAGACAACTATGGCTACACCTTC. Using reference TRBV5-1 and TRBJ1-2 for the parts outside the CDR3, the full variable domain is KAGVTQTPRYLIKTRGQQVTLSCSPISGHRSVSWYQQTPGQGLQFLFEYFSETQRNKGNFPGRFSGRQFSNSRSEMNVSTLELGDSALYLCASSWRGDNYGYTFGSGTRLTVV.

The CDR3 DNA reads TGTGCCAGCAGCCGACTAGCGGGAGACACAGATACGCAGTATTTT. This sequence encodes CASSRLAGDTDTQYF. This rearrangement joins TRBV7-7 to TRBJ2-3; 12 positions agree with TRBD2. Germline loops: CDR1 SSHAT, CDR2 FNYEAQ (reference sequence). Trimming took 5 bases from V and 2 from J; bases not matched to a gene: 2. The CDR3 is 15 amino acids.

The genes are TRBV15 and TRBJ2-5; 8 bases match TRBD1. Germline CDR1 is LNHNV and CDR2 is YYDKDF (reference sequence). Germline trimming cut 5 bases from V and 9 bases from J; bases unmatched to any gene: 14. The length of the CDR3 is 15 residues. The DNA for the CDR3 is TGTGCCACCAGCGAGGGGGACAGGTCGGTTTTGTCCCAGTACTTC. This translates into CATSEGDRSVLSQYF.

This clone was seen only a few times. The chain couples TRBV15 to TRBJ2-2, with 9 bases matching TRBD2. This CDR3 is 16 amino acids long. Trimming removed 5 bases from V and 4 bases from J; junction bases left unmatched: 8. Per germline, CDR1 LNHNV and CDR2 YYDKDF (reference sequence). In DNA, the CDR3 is TGTGCCACCAGCCTAGATAGCGGGAGAGTCACCGGGGAGCTGTTTTTT. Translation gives CATSLDSGRVTGELFF.

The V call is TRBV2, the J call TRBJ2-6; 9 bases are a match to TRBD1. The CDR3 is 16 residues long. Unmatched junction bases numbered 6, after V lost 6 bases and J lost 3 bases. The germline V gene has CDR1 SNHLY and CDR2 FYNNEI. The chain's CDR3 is CASRTGGQGGANVLTF. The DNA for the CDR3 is TGTGCCAGCAGGACAGGGGGACAGGGTGGGGCCAACGTCCTGACTTTC.

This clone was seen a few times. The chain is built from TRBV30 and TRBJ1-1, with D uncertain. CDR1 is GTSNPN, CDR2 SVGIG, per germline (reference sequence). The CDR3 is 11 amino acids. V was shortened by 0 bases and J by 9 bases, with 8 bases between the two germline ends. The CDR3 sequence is CAWSVRAQAFF. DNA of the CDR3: TGTGCCTGGAGTGTCCGCGCCCAAGCTTTCTTT.

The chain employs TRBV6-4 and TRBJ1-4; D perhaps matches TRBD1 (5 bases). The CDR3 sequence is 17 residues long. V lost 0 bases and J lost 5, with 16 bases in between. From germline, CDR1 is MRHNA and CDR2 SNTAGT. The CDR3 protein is CASSDSKVVRANEKLFF. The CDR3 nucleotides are TGTGCCAGCAGTGACTCGAAAGTAGTCAGGGCAAATGAAAAACTGTTTTTT.

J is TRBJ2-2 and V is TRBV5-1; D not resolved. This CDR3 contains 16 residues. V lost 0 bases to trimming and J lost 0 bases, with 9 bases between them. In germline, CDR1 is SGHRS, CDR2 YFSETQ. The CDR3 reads CASSLENAANTGELFF. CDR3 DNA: TGCGCCAGCAGCTTGGAGAACGCGGCGAACACCGGGGAGCTGTTTTTT.

CDR3 region: CASSPPGGRETQYF. The DNA of the CDR3 is TGTGCCAGCAGCCCCCCGGGGGGGCGAGAGACCCAGTACTTC. The chain is built from TRBV14 and TRBJ2-5, with TRBD2 matching 8 bases. The ends lost 4 bases at V and 4 bases at J; junction bases unmatched: 5. Germline values: CDR1 SGHDN, CDR2 FVKESK. The CDR3 totals 14 residues.

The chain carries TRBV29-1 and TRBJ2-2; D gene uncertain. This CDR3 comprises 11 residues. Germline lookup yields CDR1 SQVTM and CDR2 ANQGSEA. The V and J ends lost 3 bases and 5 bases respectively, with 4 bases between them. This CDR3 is CSVDVTGELFF. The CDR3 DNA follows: TGCAGCGTTGATGTAACCGGGGAGCTGTTTTTT.

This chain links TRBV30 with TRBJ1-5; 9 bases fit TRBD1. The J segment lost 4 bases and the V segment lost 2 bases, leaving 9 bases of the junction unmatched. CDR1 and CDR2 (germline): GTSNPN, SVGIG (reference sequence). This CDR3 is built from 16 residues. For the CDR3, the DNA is TGTGCCTGGAGTTGGACAGGGGCAAACAGAAATCAGCCCCAGCATTTT. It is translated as CAWSWTGANRNQPQHF.

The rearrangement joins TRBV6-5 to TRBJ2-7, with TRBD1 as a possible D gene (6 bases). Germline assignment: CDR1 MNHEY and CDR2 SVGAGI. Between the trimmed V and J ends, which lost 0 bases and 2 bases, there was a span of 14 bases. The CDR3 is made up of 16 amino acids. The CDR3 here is CASSYSGARPTYEQYF. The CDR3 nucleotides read TGTGCCAGCAGTTACTCGGGGGCCCGCCCTACCTACGAGCAGTACTTC.

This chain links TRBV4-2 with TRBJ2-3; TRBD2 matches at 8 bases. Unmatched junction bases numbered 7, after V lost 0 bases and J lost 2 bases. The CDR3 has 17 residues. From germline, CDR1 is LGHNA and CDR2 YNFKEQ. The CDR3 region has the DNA TGTGCCAGCAGCCAAGAAGCAGGGCGGGGGGCCACAGATACGCAGTATTTT. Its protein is CASSQEAGRGATDTQYF.

The CDR3 reads CASKQGFSGANVLTF. CDR3 in DNA: TGTGCCAGTAAACAGGGATTCTCTGGGGCCAACGTCCTGACTTTC. V is TRBV2 and J is TRBJ2-6; a possible D gene is TRBD1 (6 bases). V was shortened by 9 bases and J by 0 bases, with 12 bases between the two germline ends. CDR1 and CDR2 (germline): SNHLY, FYNNEI. The CDR3 has 15 amino acids. The full variable domain, its missing parts supplied by reference TRBV2 and TRBJ2-6, is EPEVTQTPSHQVTQMGQEVILRCVPISNHLYFYWYRQILGQKVEFLVSFYNNEISEKSEIFDDQFSVERPDGSNFTLKIRSTKLEDSAMYFCASKQGFSGANVLTFGAGSRLTVL.